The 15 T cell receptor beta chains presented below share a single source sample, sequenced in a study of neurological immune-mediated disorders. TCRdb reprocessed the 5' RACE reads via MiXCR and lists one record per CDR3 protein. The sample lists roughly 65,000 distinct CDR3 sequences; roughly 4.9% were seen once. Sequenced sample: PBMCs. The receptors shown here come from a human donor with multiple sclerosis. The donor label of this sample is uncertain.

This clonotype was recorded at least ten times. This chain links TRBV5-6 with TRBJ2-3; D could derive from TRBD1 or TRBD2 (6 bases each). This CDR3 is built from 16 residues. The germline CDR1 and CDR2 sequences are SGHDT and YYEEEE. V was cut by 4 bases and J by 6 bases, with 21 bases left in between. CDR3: CASSPLGGSLGDTQYF. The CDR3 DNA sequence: TGTGCCAGCAGCCCCCTCGGGGGCTCCCTAGGGGATACGCAGTATTTT.

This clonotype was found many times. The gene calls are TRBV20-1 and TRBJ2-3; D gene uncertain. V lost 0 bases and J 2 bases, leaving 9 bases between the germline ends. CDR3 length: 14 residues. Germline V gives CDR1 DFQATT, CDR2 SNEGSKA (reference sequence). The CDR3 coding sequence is TGCAGTGCTAGAGATTACATCTACACAGATACGCAGTATTTT. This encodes CSARDYIYTDTQYF.

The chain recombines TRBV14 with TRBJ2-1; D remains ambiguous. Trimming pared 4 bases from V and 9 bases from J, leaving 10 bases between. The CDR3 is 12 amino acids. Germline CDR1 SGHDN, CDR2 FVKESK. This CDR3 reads CASSPSPGEQFF. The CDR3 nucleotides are TGTGCCAGCAGCCCCAGCCCGGGTGAGCAGTTCTTC.

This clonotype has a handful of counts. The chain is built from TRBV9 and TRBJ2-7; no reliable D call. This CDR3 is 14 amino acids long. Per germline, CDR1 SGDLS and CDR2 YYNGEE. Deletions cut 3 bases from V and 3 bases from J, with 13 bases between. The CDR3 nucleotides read TGTGCCAGCAGCGAACACAGAGGAGACTACGAGCAGTACTTC. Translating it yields CASSEHRGDYEQYF.

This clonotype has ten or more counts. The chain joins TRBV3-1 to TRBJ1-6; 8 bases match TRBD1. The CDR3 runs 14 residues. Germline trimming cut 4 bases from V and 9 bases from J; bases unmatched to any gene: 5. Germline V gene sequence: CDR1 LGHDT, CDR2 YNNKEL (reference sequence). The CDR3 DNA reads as TGTGCCAGCAGCCGAGGACAGGGTGCTTCACCCCTCCACTTT. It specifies CASSRGQGASPLHF.

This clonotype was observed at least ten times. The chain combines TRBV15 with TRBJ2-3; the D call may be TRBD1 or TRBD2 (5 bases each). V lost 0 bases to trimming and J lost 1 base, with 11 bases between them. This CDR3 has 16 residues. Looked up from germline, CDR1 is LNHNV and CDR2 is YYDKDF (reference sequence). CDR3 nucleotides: TGTGCCACCAGCAGAGATGAGGGGTGGGGCACAGATACGCAGTATTTT. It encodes CATSRDEGWGTDTQYF.

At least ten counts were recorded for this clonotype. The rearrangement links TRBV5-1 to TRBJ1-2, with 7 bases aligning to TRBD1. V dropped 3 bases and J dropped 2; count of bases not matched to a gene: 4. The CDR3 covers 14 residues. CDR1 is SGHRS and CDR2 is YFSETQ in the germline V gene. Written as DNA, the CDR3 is TGCGCCAGCAGCTCCCTGACAGGGAACTATGGCTACACCTTC. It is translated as CASSSLTGNYGYTF. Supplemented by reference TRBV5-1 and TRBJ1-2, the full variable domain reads KAGVTQTPRYLIKTRGQQVTLSCSPISGHRSVSWYQQTPGQGLQFLFEYFSETQRNKGNFPGRFSGRQFSNSRSEMNVSTLELGDSALYLCASSSLTGNYGYTFGSGTRLTVV.

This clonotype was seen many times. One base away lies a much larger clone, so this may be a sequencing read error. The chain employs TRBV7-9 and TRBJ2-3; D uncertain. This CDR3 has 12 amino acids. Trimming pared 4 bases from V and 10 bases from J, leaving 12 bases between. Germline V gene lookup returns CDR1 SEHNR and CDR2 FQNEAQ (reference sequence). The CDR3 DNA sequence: TGTGCCAGCAGCTACCCCAGCAGAGCGCAGTATTTT. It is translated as CASSYPSRAQYF.

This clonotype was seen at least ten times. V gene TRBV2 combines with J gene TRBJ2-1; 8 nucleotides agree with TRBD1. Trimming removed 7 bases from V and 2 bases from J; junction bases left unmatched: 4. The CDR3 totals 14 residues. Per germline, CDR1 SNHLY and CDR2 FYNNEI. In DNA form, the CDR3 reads TGTGCCAGCAACCAGGACAGGGCCTACAATGAGCAGTTCTTC. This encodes CASNQDRAYNEQFF.

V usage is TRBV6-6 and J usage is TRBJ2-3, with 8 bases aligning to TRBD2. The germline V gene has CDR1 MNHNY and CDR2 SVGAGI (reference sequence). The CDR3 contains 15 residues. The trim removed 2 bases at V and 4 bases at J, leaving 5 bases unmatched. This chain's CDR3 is CASSYASGGPDTQYF. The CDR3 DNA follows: TGTGCCAGCAGTTACGCGTCGGGGGGGCCAGATACGCAGTATTTT.

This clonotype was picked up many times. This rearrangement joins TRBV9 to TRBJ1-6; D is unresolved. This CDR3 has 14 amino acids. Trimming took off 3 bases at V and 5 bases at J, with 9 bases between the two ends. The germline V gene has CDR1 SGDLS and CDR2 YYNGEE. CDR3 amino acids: CASSASGNNSPLHF. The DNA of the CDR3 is TGTGCCAGCAGCGCTTCCGGGAATAATTCACCCCTCCACTTT.

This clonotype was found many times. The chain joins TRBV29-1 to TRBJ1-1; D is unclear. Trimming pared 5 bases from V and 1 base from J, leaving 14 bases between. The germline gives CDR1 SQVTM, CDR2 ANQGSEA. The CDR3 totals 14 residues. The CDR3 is CSVRRGGTNTEAFF. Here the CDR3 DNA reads TGCAGCGTTCGACGGGGAGGTACGAACACTGAAGCTTTCTTT.

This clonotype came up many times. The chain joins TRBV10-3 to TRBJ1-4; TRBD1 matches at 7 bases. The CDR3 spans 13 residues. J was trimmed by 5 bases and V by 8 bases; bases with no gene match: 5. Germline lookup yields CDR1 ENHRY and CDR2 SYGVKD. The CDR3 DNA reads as TGTGCCATCCGGGACAGTCCAAATGAAAAACTGTTTTTT. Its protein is CAIRDSPNEKLFF.

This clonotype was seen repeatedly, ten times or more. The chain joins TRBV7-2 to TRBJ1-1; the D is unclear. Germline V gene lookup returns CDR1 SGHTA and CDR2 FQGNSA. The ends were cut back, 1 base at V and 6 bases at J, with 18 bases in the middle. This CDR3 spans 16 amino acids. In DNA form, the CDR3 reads TGTGCCAGCAGCTTAGGATATGCCCTCTCTTTCGCTGAAGCTTTCTTT. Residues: CASSLGYALSFAEAFF.

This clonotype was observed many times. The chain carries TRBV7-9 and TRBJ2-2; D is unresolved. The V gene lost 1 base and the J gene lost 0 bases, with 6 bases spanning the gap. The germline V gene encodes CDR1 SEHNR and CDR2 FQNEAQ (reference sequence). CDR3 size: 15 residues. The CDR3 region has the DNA TGTGCCAGCAGCTTAGTTCTGTCGAACACCGGGGAGCTGTTTTTT. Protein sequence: CASSLVLSNTGELFF.